The source of this T cell receptor (beta chain) is a study of blood T cell repertoires in COVID-19. Only one count was recorded for this clone. CDR1 and CDR2 from the germline V gene are MDHEN and SYDVKM. The ends lost 4 bases at V and 3 bases at J; junction bases unmatched: 2. This CDR3 contains 15 residues. Sequenced by immunoSEQ multiplex PCR; TCRdb stores in-frame clones only, minus some. This sample has fewer than 450,000 clones, with about 88% found just once. This clonotype was obtained from a woman between 70 and 85 years old with COVID-19, enrolled during active disease. Sequencing was performed on peripheral blood. The chain uses TRBV28 and TRBJ1-5; 11 bases line up with TRBD1. CDR3 in amino acids: CASSWTGGYNQPQHF. DNA of the CDR3: TGTGCCAGCAGTTGGACAGGGGGCTACAATCAGCCCCAGCATTTT.